The rows below give T cell receptor beta chains drawn from one sample of a study of OX40 agonist ivuxolimab in advanced cancers. Data came from immunoSEQ multiplex PCR; TCRdb stores just in-frame clones and leaves some out. The sample holds over 75,000 clones, approximately 90% seen once. Sequences were derived from CD4+ or CD8+ T cells sorted from blood, sampled in a trial of the OX40 agonist ivuxolimab. The receptors come from an adult with an advanced solid tumor such as melanoma, head and neck, liver or kidney cancer. Each CDR3 is given with its conserved first and last residue. A D gene is named only where the DNA matches it firmly. A clone size is listed for some rows: how often the clone was seen (once, few, many), or a class if it is expanded.

clone_size: .; d_call: .; j_call: TRBJ2-7; v_call: TRBV11-3; cdr3_nt: TGTGCCAGCAAGGGACGGGCCTACGAGCAGTACTTC; cdr3_aa: CASKGRAYEQYF
clone_size: .; d_call: TRBD2; j_call: TRBJ2-1; v_call: TRBV11-1; cdr3_nt: TGTGCCAGCAGCCCGGGACTAGCGGAGCAGTTCTTC; cdr3_aa: CASSPGLAEQFF
clone_size: .; d_call: .; j_call: TRBJ1-4; v_call: TRBV19; cdr3_nt: TGTGCCAGTAGTATTCAGGGAGGGGAAAAACTGTTTTTT; cdr3_aa: CASSIQGGEKLFF
clone_size: .; d_call: .; j_call: TRBJ2-2; v_call: TRBV27; cdr3_nt: TGTGCCAGCAGTTCGTGGAACACCGGGGAGCTGTTTTTT; cdr3_aa: CASSSWNTGELFF
clone_size: .; d_call: .; j_call: TRBJ1-3; v_call: TRBV18; cdr3_nt: TGTGCCAGCTCACCTGCAGGGGAATGGGGAAACACCATATATTTT; cdr3_aa: CASSPAGEWGNTIYF
clone_size: once; d_call: TRBD2; j_call: TRBJ2-3; v_call: TRBV30; cdr3_nt: TGTGCCTGGAGTGGGGGCGGGGGGCCCACAGATACGCAGTATTTT; cdr3_aa: CAWSGGGGPTDTQYF
clone_size: .; d_call: TRBD1; j_call: TRBJ2-5; v_call: TRBV11-3; cdr3_nt: TGTGCCAGCAGCTTAGATTCGGGGCAGGGGGCATTTCGGGAGACCCAGTACTTC; cdr3_aa: CASSLDSGQGAFRETQYF
clone_size: .; d_call: .; j_call: TRBJ2-3; v_call: TRBV30; cdr3_nt: TGTGCCTGGACAAAGAGCACAGATACGCAGTATTTT; cdr3_aa: CAWTKSTDTQYF
clone_size: .; d_call: .; j_call: TRBJ2-7; v_call: TRBV7-9; cdr3_nt: TGTGCCAGCGGTGGCAGGAGTTACGAGCAGTACTTC; cdr3_aa: CASGGRSYEQYF
clone_size: .; d_call: .; j_call: TRBJ2-7; v_call: TRBV5-1; cdr3_nt: TGCGCCAGCAGCTTGGGGTTCACGGACGAGCAGTACTTC; cdr3_aa: CASSLGFTDEQYF
clone_size: .; d_call: .; j_call: TRBJ2-7; v_call: TRBV28; cdr3_nt: TGTGCCAGCAGTTGGGCAGGGGAAGGGACGTACGAGCAGTACTTC; cdr3_aa: CASSWAGEGTYEQYF
clone_size: .; d_call: .; j_call: TRBJ2-6; v_call: TRBV30; cdr3_nt: TGTGCCTGGAGCGGCAGTAGTCAAGTGTCTGGGGCCAACGTCCTGACTTTC; cdr3_aa: CAWSGSSQVSGANVLTF
clone_size: .; d_call: TRBD2; j_call: TRBJ2-3; v_call: TRBV5-4; cdr3_nt: TGTGCCAGCAGCTTGGGACTAGCGGGAGGGCGGGTAGATACGCAGTATTTT; cdr3_aa: CASSLGLAGGRVDTQYF
clone_size: .; d_call: TRBD1; j_call: TRBJ1-2; v_call: TRBV6-1; cdr3_nt: TGTGCCAGCAGTGAAGCGCTGTTCGGGACAGGGGGCTCGTATGGCTACACCTTC; cdr3_aa: CASSEALFGTGGSYGYTF
clone_size: .; d_call: .; j_call: TRBJ2-2; v_call: TRBV11-2; cdr3_nt: TGTGCCAGCAGCCCAAGGGGGCGGCGGGGCACCGGGGAGCTGTTTTTT; cdr3_aa: CASSPRGRRGTGELFF
clone_size: .; d_call: .; j_call: TRBJ2-7; v_call: TRBV5-4; cdr3_nt: TGTGCCAGCAGCTTGGATAGAGGGGACTACGAGCAGTACTTC; cdr3_aa: CASSLDRGDYEQYF
clone_size: .; d_call: TRBD2; j_call: TRBJ2-3; v_call: TRBV18; cdr3_nt: TGTGCCAGCTCACCAGGCGGGAGCGCAGATACGCAGTATTTT; cdr3_aa: CASSPGGSADTQYF
clone_size: .; d_call: .; j_call: TRBJ2-3; v_call: TRBV4-2; cdr3_nt: TGTGCCAGCAGCCAAGGGCGGATCACAGATACGCAGTATTTT; cdr3_aa: CASSQGRITDTQYF
clone_size: few; d_call: .; j_call: TRBJ1-1; v_call: TRBV30; cdr3_nt: TGTGCCTGGAGTGTACTCGTGGGCTCGACTGAAGCTTTCTTT; cdr3_aa: CAWSVLVGSTEAFF
clone_size: .; d_call: .; j_call: TRBJ2-2; v_call: TRBV5-1; cdr3_nt: TGCGCCAGCACGGAACAGACGCTAGCCGGGGAGCTGTTTTTT; cdr3_aa: CASTEQTLAGELFF
clone_size: .; d_call: .; j_call: TRBJ2-7; v_call: TRBV2; cdr3_nt: TGTGCCAGCAGACAGGAGACCTACGAGCAGTACTTC; cdr3_aa: CASRQETYEQYF
clone_size: once; d_call: .; j_call: TRBJ2-7; v_call: TRBV19; cdr3_nt: TGTGCCAGTAGTGGCAGGGGTTTAAGTATCGAGCAGTACTTC; cdr3_aa: CASSGRGLSIEQYF
clone_size: .; d_call: TRBD2; j_call: TRBJ2-7; v_call: TRBV7-9; cdr3_nt: TGTGCCAGCAGCTTTTCGGTACTAGCGGGAAGTCACTACGAGCAGTACTTC; cdr3_aa: CASSFSVLAGSHYEQYF
clone_size: .; d_call: .; j_call: TRBJ2-5; v_call: TRBV7-2; cdr3_nt: TGTGCCAGCAGCTTAGGGGAAGAGACCCAGTACTTC; cdr3_aa: CASSLGEETQYF
clone_size: .; d_call: TRBD1; j_call: TRBJ2-7; v_call: TRBV11-3; cdr3_nt: TGTGCCAGCAGCTTAGTCTGGGACAGGGGGTCGACCGAGCAGTACTTC; cdr3_aa: CASSLVWDRGSTEQYF
clone_size: once; d_call: .; j_call: TRBJ1-4; v_call: TRBV6-5; cdr3_nt: TGTGCCAGCAGTCTCGGGTTTCCTAATGAAAAACTGTTTTTT; cdr3_aa: CASSLGFPNEKLFF
clone_size: .; d_call: .; j_call: TRBJ2-5; v_call: TRBV7-2; cdr3_nt: TGTGCCAGCAGCTTAGTGGGGGGGCTTGAGACCCAGTACTTC; cdr3_aa: CASSLVGGLETQYF
clone_size: .; d_call: TRBD2; j_call: TRBJ2-1; v_call: TRBV5-6; cdr3_nt: TGTGCCAGCAGCCCTCCGGGGGTCACGGATGGCGGGAGGGAGAGGGTCTTC; cdr3_aa: CASSPPGVTDGGRERVF
clone_size: .; d_call: .; j_call: TRBJ2-2; v_call: TRBV7-9; cdr3_nt: TGTGCCAGCAGCTTAGATGCCACCGGGGAGCTGTTTTTT; cdr3_aa: CASSLDATGELFF
clone_size: .; d_call: .; j_call: TRBJ2-1; v_call: TRBV5-4; cdr3_nt: TGTGCCAGCAGCTTAGACCGGGGCTCAACTTATGAGCAGTTCTTC; cdr3_aa: CASSLDRGSTYEQFF
clone_size: few; d_call: .; j_call: TRBJ2-5; v_call: TRBV20-1; cdr3_nt: TGCAGTGCTGCCGGACAAGAGACCCAGTACTTC; cdr3_aa: CSAAGQETQYF
clone_size: .; d_call: .; j_call: TRBJ1-4; v_call: TRBV6-6; cdr3_nt: TGTGCCAGCAGTGTTGGGGCGACAGGAATAACTGAAAAACTGTTTTTT; cdr3_aa: CASSVGATGITEKLFF
clone_size: .; d_call: .; j_call: TRBJ1-1; v_call: TRBV5-1; cdr3_nt: TGCGCCAGCAGCCTGGGGGCTGGGGGAGGAGTGACTGAAGCTTTCTTT; cdr3_aa: CASSLGAGGGVTEAFF
clone_size: .; d_call: .; j_call: TRBJ2-7; v_call: TRBV6-1; cdr3_nt: TGTGCCAGCAGTGAATTGGGAGGTATCTCCTACGAGCAGTACTTC; cdr3_aa: CASSELGGISYEQYF
clone_size: .; d_call: TRBD1; j_call: TRBJ1-5; v_call: TRBV6-1; cdr3_nt: TGTGCCAGCAGACGGACAGGGTACGGCAATCAGCCCCAGCATTTT; cdr3_aa: CASRRTGYGNQPQHF
clone_size: .; d_call: .; j_call: TRBJ2-5; v_call: TRBV19; cdr3_nt: TGTGCCAGTAGTTTACAGAACCAAGAGACCCAGTACTTC; cdr3_aa: CASSLQNQETQYF
clone_size: .; d_call: .; j_call: TRBJ1-2; v_call: TRBV6-5; cdr3_nt: TGTGCCAGCACCACCCAGGGGACGGTCTATGGCTACACCTTC; cdr3_aa: CASTTQGTVYGYTF
clone_size: .; d_call: .; j_call: TRBJ2-5; v_call: TRBV7-2; cdr3_nt: TGTGCCAGCAGCCCTCAGTCGTACCAAGAGACCCAGTACTTC; cdr3_aa: CASSPQSYQETQYF
clone_size: .; d_call: .; j_call: TRBJ1-4; v_call: TRBV14; cdr3_nt: TGTGCCAGCAGAACACAGGGTGCAACTAATGAAAAACTGTTTTTT; cdr3_aa: CASRTQGATNEKLFF
clone_size: .; d_call: TRBD1; j_call: TRBJ2-2; v_call: TRBV7-2; cdr3_nt: TGTGCCAGCAGCACAGGGGGCAGGGACACCGGGGAGCTGTTTTTT; cdr3_aa: CASSTGGRDTGELFF
clone_size: .; d_call: .; j_call: TRBJ1-2; v_call: TRBV28; cdr3_nt: TGTGCCAGCCTTGACTCGGGGCTCCAGGGCTACACCTTC; cdr3_aa: CASLDSGLQGYTF
clone_size: .; d_call: .; j_call: TRBJ2-1; v_call: TRBV7-2; cdr3_nt: TGTGCCAGCAGCTTAGGGGGAGGGGGCGGAAGCGCTGAGCAGTTCTTC; cdr3_aa: CASSLGGGGGSAEQFF
clone_size: .; d_call: .; j_call: TRBJ2-1; v_call: TRBV7-9; cdr3_nt: TGTGCCAGCAGCTTAGAGGGCAATGAGCAGTTCTTC; cdr3_aa: CASSLEGNEQFF
clone_size: few; d_call: .; j_call: TRBJ1-1; v_call: TRBV7-9; cdr3_nt: TGTGCCAGCAGCTTGAACCTCATGCCTGAAGCTTTCTTT; cdr3_aa: CASSLNLMPEAFF
clone_size: .; d_call: TRBD1; j_call: TRBJ1-2; v_call: TRBV27; cdr3_nt: TGTGCCAGCAGTCCGACTCAGGGGGGGATCTATGGCTACACCTTC; cdr3_aa: CASSPTQGGIYGYTF
clone_size: .; d_call: .; j_call: TRBJ1-1; v_call: TRBV11-2; cdr3_nt: TGTGCCAGCAGCTTAGATCGAGGGGGAGAAGCTTTCTTT; cdr3_aa: CASSLDRGGEAFF
clone_size: .; d_call: .; j_call: TRBJ1-4; v_call: TRBV28; cdr3_nt: TGTGCCAGCACCTTTTCCTCTCGAGTTGAAAAACTGTTTTTT; cdr3_aa: CASTFSSRVEKLFF
clone_size: .; d_call: .; j_call: TRBJ1-2; v_call: TRBV18; cdr3_nt: TGTGCCAGCTCACCGGTACAAGGGACCGACTCGGGGGGCTACACCTTC; cdr3_aa: CASSPVQGTDSGGYTF
clone_size: .; d_call: .; j_call: TRBJ2-1; v_call: TRBV28; cdr3_nt: TGTGCCAGCAGTGCCCCCCTGGGAGGAAACTACAATGAGCAGTTCTTC; cdr3_aa: CASSAPLGGNYNEQFF
clone_size: .; d_call: TRBD2; j_call: TRBJ2-1; v_call: TRBV19; cdr3_nt: TGTGCCAGTAGTACCCGACTAGCGGGAGACCAGTTCTTC; cdr3_aa: CASSTRLAGDQFF
clone_size: .; d_call: .; j_call: TRBJ1-6; v_call: TRBV6-7; cdr3_nt: TGTGCCAGCGTGGTGGTTCTTCATTCACCCCTCCACTTT; cdr3_aa: CASVVVLHSPLHF
clone_size: .; d_call: TRBD2; j_call: TRBJ2-5; v_call: TRBV30; cdr3_nt: TGTGCCTGGAGGCCGGGGGGGGGATTGGAGACCCAGTACTTC; cdr3_aa: CAWRPGGGLETQYF
clone_size: .; d_call: TRBD2; j_call: TRBJ2-3; v_call: TRBV7-9; cdr3_nt: TGTGCCAGCAGCTTCCCTAGCGGGGGCACAGATACGCAGTATTTT; cdr3_aa: CASSFPSGGTDTQYF
clone_size: .; d_call: .; j_call: TRBJ2-3; v_call: TRBV13; cdr3_nt: TGTGCCAGCAGGGAAGGAGCAGGCGGAGATACGCAGTATTTT; cdr3_aa: CASREGAGGDTQYF
clone_size: few; d_call: .; j_call: TRBJ1-1; v_call: TRBV5-5; cdr3_nt: TGTGCCAGCAGCATATTCGGGGGATCTGAAGCTTTCTTT; cdr3_aa: CASSIFGGSEAFF
clone_size: .; d_call: TRBD1; j_call: TRBJ1-4; v_call: TRBV19; cdr3_nt: TGTGCCAGTAGTGTCGGGACAGGCGATGAAAAACTGTTTTTT; cdr3_aa: CASSVGTGDEKLFF
clone_size: .; d_call: .; j_call: TRBJ2-1; v_call: TRBV7-6; cdr3_nt: TGTGCCAGCAGCTTAGTCGCGGGAAGCTACAATGAGCAGTTCTTC; cdr3_aa: CASSLVAGSYNEQFF
clone_size: once; d_call: .; j_call: TRBJ1-2; v_call: TRBV5-6; cdr3_nt: TGTGCCAGCAGCCCGGGATCTTCTAACTATGGCTACACCTTC; cdr3_aa: CASSPGSSNYGYTF